The sequence of this TCR beta chain was determined in a study of OX40 agonist ivuxolimab in advanced cancers. Repertoires were generated with immunoSEQ multiplex PCR, while TCRdb's copy carries only in-frame clones and drops some. Among about 58,000 clones, approximately 86% were seen once, and the ten largest hold 0.8% to 1%. Germline lookup yields CDR1 SEHNR and CDR2 FQNEAQ (reference sequence). V was clipped by 2 bases and J by 6 bases, with 10 bases between them. The CDR3 covers 14 residues. The source was CD4+ or CD8+ T cells sorted from blood, collected in a trial of the OX40 agonist ivuxolimab. This clonotype was obtained from an adult with an advanced solid tumor such as melanoma, head and neck, liver or kidney cancer. The chain couples TRBV7-9 to TRBJ2-2; either TRBD1 or TRBD2 may supply D (5 bases each). The CDR3 here is CASSLPGTAGELFF. As DNA, the CDR3 is TGTGCCAGCAGCTTACCCGGGACCGCCGGGGAGCTGTTTTTT.